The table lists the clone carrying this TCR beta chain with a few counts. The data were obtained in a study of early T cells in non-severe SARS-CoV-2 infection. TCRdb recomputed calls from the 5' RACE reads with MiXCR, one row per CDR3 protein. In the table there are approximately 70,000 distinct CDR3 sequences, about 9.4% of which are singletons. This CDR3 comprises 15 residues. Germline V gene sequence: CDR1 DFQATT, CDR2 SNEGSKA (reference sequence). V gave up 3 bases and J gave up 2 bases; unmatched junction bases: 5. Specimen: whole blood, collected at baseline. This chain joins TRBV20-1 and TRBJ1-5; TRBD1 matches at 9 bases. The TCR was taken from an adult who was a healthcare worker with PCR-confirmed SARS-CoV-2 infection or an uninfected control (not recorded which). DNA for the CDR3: TGCAGTGCTAGTGAACAGGGGGCAGGCAATCAGCCCCAGCATTTT. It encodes CSASEQGAGNQPQHF.